This TCR beta chain was retrieved from a study of CD8 T cells in Susac syndrome. This CDR3 region has 16 residues. Germline V gene data show CDR1 as SGHDT and CDR2 as YYEEEE. The V gene lost 2 bases and the J gene lost 5 bases, with 19 bases spanning the gap. Reverse transcription used about 0.45 to 1 ug RNA and random hexamers. With immunoSEQ multiplex PCR, TCR beta CDR3 was amplified across 54 Vbeta and 13 Jbeta. TCRdb analysed the immunoSEQ multiplex PCR reads with MiXCR anew, one entry per CDR3 protein. Of approximately 160,000 distinct CDR3 sequences detected, 85% to 95% appear once; the ten largest clones hold roughly 0.1%. The sequenced target, TCR beta, came from blood CD8+ and CD4+ T cells. TEMRA cells were FACS-enriched, with CD8+ and CD4+ T cells isolated negatively.

The rearrangement uses TRBV5-6 and TRBJ1-1; D possibly corresponds to TRBD1 (5 bases). This sequence originates from a human donor with multiple sclerosis. The specimen was CD4+ T cells from PBMCs. CDR3 nucleotides: TGTGCCAGCAGCTTTGGGCTTCGGCAGGGAGGGACTGAAGCTTTCTTT. Protein product: CASSFGLRQGGTEAFF. Variable domain in full (rest from reference TRBV5-6 and TRBJ1-1): DAGVTQSPTHLIKTRGQQVTLRCSPKSGHDTVSWYQQALGQGPQFIFQYYEEEERQRGNFPDRFSGHQFPNYSSELNVNALLLGDSALYLCASSFGLRQGGTEAFFGQGTRLTVV.